This T cell receptor (beta chain) was observed in a study of blood T cell repertoires in COVID-19. On the study more broadly: Specimens from acute and convalescent COVID-19 originated in the United States, Italy and Spain.

V gave up 3 bases and J gave up 6 bases; unmatched junction bases: 6. The CDR3 extends over 15 amino acids. Germline lookup yields CDR1 MNHEY and CDR2 SMNVEV (reference sequence). Profiling relied on immunoSEQ multiplex PCR, and the TCRdb table lists in-frame clones only, not all of them. This table has over 200,000 clones, around 83% appearing once. Cohorts were based on clinical histories the participants reported. The receptor's source is a middle-aged woman who had recovered from COVID-19. The sample was PBMCs or T cells enriched from blood (not recorded which). This chain uses TRBV27 with TRBJ1-5; 9 nucleotides align to TRBD1. CDR3 DNA: TGTGCCAGCAGTTTTGGGACAGGGAAGACTCAGCCCCAGCATTTT. This gives the protein CASSFGTGKTQPQHF.